The 12 T cell receptor beta chains below all came from one sample that was sequenced in a study of CD8+ T cells in alopecia areata. Treatment of the sample: oral pan-JAK inhibitor, 5-10 mg twice daily. Reverse transcribed after extraction, RNA yielded cDNA as the sequencing template. The assay was immunoSEQ multiplex PCR, and TCRdb's table has in-frame clones only and misses some. The table has more than 95,000 clones, approximately 90% seen once; the top ten hold approximately 12%. The sample in question was CD8+ T cells sorted from blood, obtained around week 31, from a patient treated with tofacitinib. All receptors derive from a human donor with alopecia areata.

V is TRBV6-1 and J is TRBJ1-4, with D perhaps matching TRBD1 (6 bases). The germline V gene encodes CDR1 MNHNS and CDR2 SASEGT. Trimming removed 9 bases at V and 8 bases at J, with 16 bases between. The CDR3 sequence is 13 residues long. Written as DNA, the CDR3 is TGTGCCAGTAAGCCGGGGGCTGAGGAAAAACTGTTTTTT. The encoded protein is CASKPGAEEKLFF.

The chain carries TRBV7-7 and TRBJ2-1, with D perhaps TRBD2 (6 bases). Between the trimmed V and J ends, which lost 8 bases and 5 bases, there was a span of 16 bases. Germline CDR1 and CDR2: SSHAT and FNYEAQ (reference sequence). The CDR3 consists of 14 residues. CDR3 bases: TGTGCCAGCGCTCCAGACCGGACTAACAATGAGCAGTTCTTC. This sequence encodes CASAPDRTNNEQFF.

V usage is TRBV16 and J usage is TRBJ2-4, with 7 bases fitting TRBD1. This CDR3 has 18 residues. Trimming removed 0 bases from V and 0 bases from J; junction bases left unmatched: 8. Looked up from germline, CDR1 is KGHSY and CDR2 is FQNENV. The CDR3 spells CASSQSDRTALAKNIQYF. CDR3 sequence (DNA): TGTGCCAGCAGCCAATCGGACAGGACGGCCCTAGCCAAAAACATTCAGTACTTC.

Remarks on this clone: Other DNA sequences in the same sample also yield this CDR3. This CDR3 is CAWSLDSYEQYF. CDR3 nucleotide sequence: TGTGCCTGGAGCCTCGACAGCTACGAGCAGTACTTC. The chain links TRBV30 to TRBJ2-7; D possibly corresponds to TRBD1 (5 bases). V was shortened by 3 bases and J by 3 bases, with 9 bases between the two germline ends. The CDR3 loop spans 12 amino acids. CDR1 and CDR2 (germline): GTSNPN, SVGIG (reference sequence).

This clone has only one observation. This chain connects TRBV28 to TRBJ2-5; D is possibly TRBD1 (5 bases). Germline values: CDR1 MDHEN, CDR2 SYDVKM. V gave up 1 base and J gave up 5 bases, with 5 bases separating them. The CDR3 runs 12 residues. The CDR3 sequence: CASSLSGETQYF. The CDR3, as DNA: TGTGCCAGCAGTTTATCAGGGGAGACCCAGTACTTC.

This clone is a singleton in its sample. A junction end diverges from the germline sequence, so it may reflect a read error. The chain carries TRBV7-7 and TRBJ2-3, with TRBD1 as a possible D gene (5 bases). CDR1 is SSHAT and CDR2 is FNYEAQ in the germline V gene (reference sequence). The CDR3 length is 15 residues. CDR3 sequence (DNA): TGTGCTAGCAGCTTATTTGGCAGGGGCACAGATACGCAGTATTTT. Its protein is CASSLFGRGTDTQYF.

The chain uses TRBV7-9 and TRBJ1-1, with a tentative D call TRBD1 (5 bases). CDR1 is SEHNR and CDR2 is FQNEAQ in the germline V gene (reference sequence). CDR3 length: 12 residues. Deletions cut 6 bases from V and 6 bases from J, with 11 bases between. CDR3 nucleotide sequence: TGTGCCAGCAGTTTCAGGGATCCTGAAGCTTTCTTT. It translates to CASSFRDPEAFF. Full variable domain (remainder filled in from reference TRBV7-9 and TRBJ1-1): DTGVSQNPRHKITKRGQNVTFRCDPISEHNRLYWYRQTLGQGPEFLTYFQNEAQLEKSRLLSDRFSAERPKGSFSTLEIQRTEQGDSAMYLCASSFRDPEAFFGQGTRLTVV.

The chain employs TRBV7-9 and TRBJ2-5; D unresolved. The J call may be wrong; the DNA end is better matched by TRBJ2-7. The germline V gene has CDR1 SEHNR and CDR2 FQNEAQ (reference sequence). The CDR3 runs 12 residues. CDR3 coding DNA: TGTGCCAGCAGCTTCGGTACCTACGAGCAGTACTTC. This translates into CASSFGTYEQYF.

V usage is TRBV7-9 and J usage is TRBJ2-5, with 9 bases identical to TRBD1. With 3 bases clipped from V and 1 base from J, the junction kept 3 bases outside the gene matches. Germline-derived CDR1 and CDR2 are SEHNR and FQNEAQ (reference sequence). CDR3 length: 15 residues. The CDR3: CASSFATGGQETQYF. As DNA, the CDR3 is TGTGCCAGCAGCTTTGCGACAGGGGGCCAAGAGACCCAGTACTTC.

The chain joins TRBV6-1 to TRBJ2-5; the D gene is possibly TRBD2 (5 bases). The end of the DNA is better explained by TRBJ2-7, so the J call may be wrong. This CDR3 is built from 15 residues. Per the germline V gene, CDR1 is MNHNS and CDR2 is SASEGT. CDR3 region: CASSEIGMGAYEQYF. For the CDR3, the DNA is TGTGCCAGCAGTGAAATCGGGATGGGCGCCTACGAGCAGTACTTC.

The chain joins TRBV7-9 to TRBJ2-3; 7 nucleotides align to TRBD1. With V trimmed by 4 bases and J by 4 bases, 11 bases remained unmatched. Germline V lookup: CDR1 SEHNR, CDR2 FQNEAQ (reference sequence). This CDR3 contains 16 residues. This chain's CDR3 is CASSSTGTDHPDTQYF. Here the CDR3 DNA reads TGTGCCAGCAGCTCGACCGGGACAGATCATCCAGATACGCAGTATTTT.

The V call is TRBV4-1, the J call TRBJ2-1, with 11 bases matching TRBD2. Germline loops: CDR1 MGHRA, CDR2 YSYEKL. The junction had 6 bases not matched to a gene; V was cut back by 0 bases and J by 5 bases. There are 17 residues in the CDR3. For the CDR3, the DNA is TGCGCCAGCAGCCAAGAGTTAGCGGGGGGGATTCACAATGAGCAGTTCTTC. It translates to CASSQELAGGIHNEQFF.